This paragraph reports one TCR beta chain. Its specificity is unknown. Germline CDR1 is WSHSY and CDR2 is SAAADI. V lost 2 bases and J 4 bases, leaving 11 bases between the germline ends. CDR3 size: 14 residues. The source of the sample is a study of OX40 agonist ivuxolimab in advanced cancers. Study as a whole: Partial responses were observed in three patients, of whom one had hepatocellular carcinoma and two had cutaneous melanoma.

Study-wide points: Clonal expansion in partial responders at 0.1-3.0 mg/kg ranked among the lowest.

Measured with immunoSEQ multiplex PCR; TCRdb has only the in-frame clones, and not every one. This repertoire shows 35,000 to 45,000 clones, over 75% found once; its top ten account for roughly 4.5%. The chain combines TRBV10-2 with TRBJ1-2, with TRBD1 as a possible D gene (5 bases). The specimen was CD4+ or CD8+ T cells sorted from blood, collected in a trial of the OX40 agonist ivuxolimab. The clonotype comes from an adult with an advanced solid tumor such as melanoma, head and neck, liver or kidney cancer. The CDR3 region is CASSEGDQSYGYTF. DNA for the CDR3: TGCGCCAGCAGTGAGGGGGACCAATCCTATGGCTACACCTTC.